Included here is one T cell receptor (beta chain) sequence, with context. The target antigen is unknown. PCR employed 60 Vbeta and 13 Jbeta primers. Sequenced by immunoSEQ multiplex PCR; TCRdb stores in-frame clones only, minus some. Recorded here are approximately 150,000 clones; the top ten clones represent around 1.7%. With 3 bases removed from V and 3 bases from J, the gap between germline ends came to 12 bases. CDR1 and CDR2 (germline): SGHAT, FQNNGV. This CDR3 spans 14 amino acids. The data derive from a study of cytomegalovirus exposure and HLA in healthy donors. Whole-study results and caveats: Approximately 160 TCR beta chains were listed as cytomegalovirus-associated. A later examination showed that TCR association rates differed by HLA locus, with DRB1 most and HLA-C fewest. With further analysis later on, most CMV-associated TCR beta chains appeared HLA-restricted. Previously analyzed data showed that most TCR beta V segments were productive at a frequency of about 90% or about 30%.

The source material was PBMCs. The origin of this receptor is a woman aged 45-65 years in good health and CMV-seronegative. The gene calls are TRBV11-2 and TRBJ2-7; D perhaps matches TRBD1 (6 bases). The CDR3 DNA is TGTGCCAGCAGCTTTGACCCCAGGGGCTACGAGCAGTACTTC. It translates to CASSFDPRGYEQYF.